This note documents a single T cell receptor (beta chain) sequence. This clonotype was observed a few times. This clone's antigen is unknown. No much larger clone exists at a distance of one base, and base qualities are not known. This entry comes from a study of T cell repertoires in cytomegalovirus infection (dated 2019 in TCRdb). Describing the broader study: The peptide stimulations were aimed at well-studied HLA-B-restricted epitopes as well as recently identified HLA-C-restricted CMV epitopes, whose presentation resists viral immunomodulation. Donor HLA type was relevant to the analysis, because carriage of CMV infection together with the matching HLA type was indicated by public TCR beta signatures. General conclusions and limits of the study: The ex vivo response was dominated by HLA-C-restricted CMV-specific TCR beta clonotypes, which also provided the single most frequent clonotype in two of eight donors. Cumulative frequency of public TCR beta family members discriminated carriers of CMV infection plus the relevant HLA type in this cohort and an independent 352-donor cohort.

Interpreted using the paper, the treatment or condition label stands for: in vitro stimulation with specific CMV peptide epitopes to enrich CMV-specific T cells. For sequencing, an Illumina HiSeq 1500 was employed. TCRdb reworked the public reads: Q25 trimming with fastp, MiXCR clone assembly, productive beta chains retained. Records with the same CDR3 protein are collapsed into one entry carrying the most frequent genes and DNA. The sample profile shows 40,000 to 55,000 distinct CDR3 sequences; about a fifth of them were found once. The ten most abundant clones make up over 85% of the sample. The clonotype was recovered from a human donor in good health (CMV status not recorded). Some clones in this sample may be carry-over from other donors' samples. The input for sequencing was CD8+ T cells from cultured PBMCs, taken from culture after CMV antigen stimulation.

The CDR3 reads CASRGDTGELFF. The DNA sequence follows: TGTGCCAGCAGGGGAGACACCGGGGAGCTGTTTTTT. The chain couples TRBV6-2 or TRBV6-3 to TRBJ2-2; TRBD2 is a weak D gene call, 5 bases matching. Reading from cysteine to phenylalanine, the CDR3 counts 12 amino acids. Just the 36-base CDR3 DNA is kept, in frame starting at base 1. For CDR1 and CDR2, the germline V gene lists MNHEY and SVGEGT. A distance of 5 bases separates the germline ends of V and J, which lose 6 bases and 3 bases respectively.